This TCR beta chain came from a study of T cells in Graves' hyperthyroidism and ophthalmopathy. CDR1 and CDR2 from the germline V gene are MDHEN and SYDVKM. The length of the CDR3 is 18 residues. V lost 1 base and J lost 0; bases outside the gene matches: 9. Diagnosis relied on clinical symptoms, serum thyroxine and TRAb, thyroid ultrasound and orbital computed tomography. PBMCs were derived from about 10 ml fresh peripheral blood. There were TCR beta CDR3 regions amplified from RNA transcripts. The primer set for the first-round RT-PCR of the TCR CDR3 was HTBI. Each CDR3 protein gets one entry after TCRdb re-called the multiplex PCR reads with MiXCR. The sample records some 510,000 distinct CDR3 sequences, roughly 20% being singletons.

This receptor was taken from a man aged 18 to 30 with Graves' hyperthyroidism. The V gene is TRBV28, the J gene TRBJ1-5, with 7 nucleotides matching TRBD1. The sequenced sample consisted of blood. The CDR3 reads CASSLLTGFPYSNQPQHF. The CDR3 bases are TGTGCCAGCAGTTTATTGACAGGGTTCCCCTATAGCAATCAGCCCCAGCATTTT.